The 26 T cell receptor beta chains below all came from one sample that was sequenced in a study of memory CD4+ T cells and cytomegalovirus serostatus. Clones were read by immunoSEQ multiplex PCR, and TCRdb kept only the in-frame ones, dropping some. The sample consists of tens of thousands of clones, roughly 76% of them appearing once. Single viable CD3+CD4+CD8-CD45RO+ cells were sorted as the memory CD4+ T cells. Sequences were obtained from memory CD4+ T cells from blood. These TCRs come from an adult in good health and CMV-seronegative.

The chain links TRBV30 to TRBJ2-7; D not resolved. Germline values: CDR1 GTSNPN, CDR2 SVGIG (reference sequence). CDR3 length: 14 residues. Trimming shortened V by 2 bases and J by 3 bases, and 14 bases separated the two germline ends. The CDR3 DNA sequence: TGTGCCTGGAGTTCGGCGGCCAAATTCTACGAGCAGTACTTC. Amino acids: CAWSSAAKFYEQYF. The full variable domain, in which reference TRBV30 and TRBJ2-7 provide the parts outside the CDR3, is SQTIHQWPATLVQPVGSPLSLECTVEGTSNPNLYWYRQAAGRGLQLLFYSVGIGQISSEVPQNLSASRPQDRQFILSSKKLLLSDSGFYLCAWSSAAKFYEQYFGPGTRLTVT.

The chain combines TRBV18 with TRBJ1-1; 10 bases map to TRBD1. Germline loops: CDR1 KGHSH, CDR2 LQKENI. V was pared by 2 bases and J by 4 bases, with 7 bases of the junction left unmatched. The CDR3 covers 16 residues. The CDR3 loop is CASSPGTGQGTTEAFF. CDR3 bases: TGTGCCAGCTCACCAGGGACGGGACAGGGGACCACTGAAGCTTTCTTT.

Only a few counts were recorded for this clone. The V and J genes are TRBV5-6 and TRBJ2-3; D gene uncertain. The CDR3 consists of 13 residues. V gave up 1 base and J gave up 3 bases, with 6 bases separating them. Germline loops: CDR1 SGHDT, CDR2 YYEEEE. CDR3 region: CASSLSSTDTQYF. In nucleotides, the CDR3 is TGTGCCAGCAGCTTGTCTAGTACAGATACGCAGTATTTT.

The chain combines TRBV18 with TRBJ2-1; no firm D call. Germline CDR1 reads KGHSH; CDR2 reads LQKENI. Trimming pared 3 bases from V and 8 bases from J, leaving 17 bases between. The CDR3 contains 15 residues. The chain's CDR3 is CASSPGASTGYEQFF. Here the CDR3 DNA reads TGTGCCAGCTCACCGGGTGCTAGTACTGGGTATGAGCAGTTCTTC.

This clone was recorded a few times. The chain is built from TRBV7-6 and TRBJ1-2; 11 nucleotides agree with TRBD1. Germline V gene data show CDR1 as SGHVS and CDR2 as FNYEAQ. CDR3 length: 14 residues. V trimming: 5 bases; J trimming: 13 bases; junction bases outside the gene matches: 12. The CDR3 DNA is TGTGCCAGCAGCCCCACCCGGACAGGGGGCTTCTTCACCTTC. Protein: CASSPTRTGGFFTF.

The table lists this clone with a few counts. This chain uses TRBV7-2 with TRBJ1-1; 8 bases agree with TRBD1. Germline V gene lookup returns CDR1 SGHTA and CDR2 FQGNSA. This CDR3 contains 13 residues. After removal of 4 bases from V and 11 bases from J, the junction contained 9 bases not matched to a gene. The CDR3 coding sequence is TGTGCCAGCAGCTCCGGACAGGGTGGGGCGGCTTTCTTT. Its translation: CASSSGQGGAAFF.

V is TRBV27 and J is TRBJ1-6, with unresolved D. The CDR3 has 14 residues. Trimming took 6 bases from V and 10 from J, leaving 16 bases between them. Germline V gene sequence: CDR1 MNHEY, CDR2 SMNVEV (reference sequence). DNA of the CDR3: TGTGCCAGCAGGTCCCTGTCGGCTGCCTCACCCCTCCACTTT. Translated: CASRSLSAASPLHF.

The chain is built from TRBV5-1 and TRBJ1-4; D perhaps matches TRBD1 (5 bases). V lost 5 bases and J 1 base, leaving 9 bases between the germline ends. CDR1 is SGHRS and CDR2 is YFSETQ in the germline V gene. The CDR3 is 14 amino acids. The DNA of the CDR3 is TGCGCCAGCAGTCTGGGGGGAACTAATGAAAAACTGTTTTTT. Protein product: CASSLGGTNEKLFF.

The chain carries TRBV7-9 and TRBJ2-2; D tentatively fits TRBD1 or TRBD2 (5 bases each). The CDR3 is 18 residues long. The germline gives CDR1 SEHNR, CDR2 FQNEAQ (reference sequence). The V end was cut by 4 bases, the J end by 4 bases, with 22 bases between. As DNA, the CDR3 is TGTGCCAGCAGCTCACGCGTGGGGACGTTTGGGAGCACCGGGGAGCTGTTTTTT. It specifies CASSSRVGTFGSTGELFF.

The rearrangement links TRBV5-1 to TRBJ2-2; TRBD1 matches at 9 bases. Germline V gene sequence: CDR1 SGHRS, CDR2 YFSETQ. The CDR3 covers 15 residues. With 4 bases clipped from V and 7 bases from J, the junction kept 8 bases outside the gene matches. In nucleotides, the CDR3 is TGCGCCAGCAGCGGACTGACAGGGGGGAGCGGGGAGCTGTTTTTT. This sequence encodes CASSGLTGGSGELFF.

The chain combines TRBV2 with TRBJ1-5; the D gene is possibly TRBD1 (5 bases). Trimming took 7 bases from V and 4 from J, leaving 11 bases between them. There are 13 residues in the CDR3. The V gene's germline CDR1 is SNHLY and CDR2 FYNNEI. CDR3 in DNA: TGTGCCAGCAAGGACATCTGGAATCAGCCCCAGCATTTT. Protein: CASKDIWNQPQHF.

This chain links TRBV5-6 with TRBJ1-4; D not certain. This CDR3 has 15 residues. Trimming removed 0 bases at V and 5 bases at J, with 11 bases between. Germline CDR1 and CDR2: SGHDT and YYEEEE. CDR3 sequence (DNA): TGTGCCAGCAGCTTGGTATGGGAGCAAAATGAAAAACTGTTTTTT. Translated, it gives CASSLVWEQNEKLFF.

The CDR3 is CASSLGTGGNTYEQYF. In DNA, the CDR3 is TGTGCCAGCAGCCTGGGGACAGGGGGCAACACCTACGAGCAGTACTTC. This chain connects TRBV9 to TRBJ2-7; 12 bases are a match to TRBD1. V was clipped by 4 bases and J by 2 bases; unmatched bases: 7. The CDR3 covers 16 residues. The V gene's germline CDR1 is SGDLS and CDR2 YYNGEE.

This sequence joins TRBV7-6 and TRBJ1-4, with 7 bases lining up with TRBD1. Losses at the gene ends were 3 bases for V and 2 bases for J; bases not matched to a gene: 9. The CDR3 runs to 17 residues. Germline CDR1 and CDR2: SGHVS and FNYEAQ. Here the CDR3 DNA reads TGTGCCAGCAGCTTGGCCACAGGGGAGGCTACTAATGAAAAACTGTTTTTT. This encodes CASSLATGEATNEKLFF.

The chain employs TRBV9 and TRBJ2-2; 7 nucleotides align to TRBD2. With V trimmed by 0 bases and J by 7 bases, 3 bases remained unmatched. Looked up from germline, CDR1 is SGDLS and CDR2 is YYNGEE. CDR3 size: 14 residues. CDR3 in DNA: TGTGCCAGCAGCGTAGACGGGGGGAGCGGGGAGCTGTTTTTT. Amino acids: CASSVDGGSGELFF.

This chain uses TRBV7-2 with TRBJ1-5, with 7 nucleotides matching TRBD1. The germline CDR1 and CDR2 sequences are SGHTA and FQGNSA. Trimming took 4 bases from V and 7 from J; bases not matched to a gene: 10. The CDR3 consists of 15 residues. DNA of the CDR3: TGTGCCAGCAGCTCGAACAGGGGAACGTGGCAGCCCCAGCATTTT. Amino acids: CASSSNRGTWQPQHF.

The chain uses TRBV19 and TRBJ1-5; TRBD1 agrees at 8 bases. V lost 1 base and J lost 6; bases outside the gene matches: 8. CDR3 size: 16 residues. Germline lookup yields CDR1 LNHDA and CDR2 SQIVND (reference sequence). In DNA form, the CDR3 reads TGTGCCAGTAGTATAGGCCCCCACAGGGGGAGTCAGCCCCAGCATTTT. This sequence encodes CASSIGPHRGSQPQHF.

The chain links TRBV4-2 to TRBJ1-2; D is undetermined. Germline CDR1 is LGHNA and CDR2 is YNFKEQ. V lost 0 bases, J lost 4 bases, and 12 bases lay in between. The CDR3 sequence is 15 residues long. The CDR3 DNA reads as TGTGCCAGCAGCCAAGATCGAGGAGAAATCTATGGCTACACCTTC. As protein: CASSQDRGEIYGYTF.

The V gene is TRBV7-9, the J gene TRBJ2-1; D is perhaps TRBD1 (5 bases). The V gene lost 3 bases and the J gene lost 7 bases, with 10 bases spanning the gap. Germline V gene data show CDR1 as SEHNR and CDR2 as FQNEAQ (reference sequence). The CDR3 totals 13 residues. The CDR3 region is CASSFTGANEQFF. CDR3 DNA: TGTGCCAGCAGCTTTACAGGTGCTAATGAGCAGTTCTTC. Full variable domain (outside the CDR3, taken from reference TRBV7-9 and TRBJ2-1): DTGVSQNPRHKITKRGQNVTFRCDPISEHNRLYWYRQTLGQGPEFLTYFQNEAQLEKSRLLSDRFSAERPKGSFSTLEIQRTEQGDSAMYLCASSFTGANEQFFGPGTRLTVL.

The chain joins TRBV6-1 to TRBJ2-7; D remains unclear. This CDR3 is built from 15 residues. Germline CDR1 MNHNS, CDR2 SASEGT. Trimming took 2 bases from V and 0 from J, leaving 11 bases between them. The CDR3 DNA reads as TGTGCCAGCAGTGAACTAGGCAGTAACTCCTACGAGCAGTACTTC. Amino acids: CASSELGSNSYEQYF.

The V call is TRBV28, the J call TRBJ1-3, with D maybe TRBD1 (5 bases). Germline CDR1 and CDR2: MDHEN and SYDVKM. V was clipped by 6 bases and J by 6 bases, with 18 bases between them. The CDR3 runs 15 residues. The DNA for the CDR3 is TGTGCCAGCAGCCGACCTCAGGGCATCGAAAACACCATATATTTT. This gives the protein CASSRPQGIENTIYF.

V and J are TRBV28 and TRBJ1-1, with D perhaps TRBD1 (5 bases). Trimming took 3 bases from V and 10 from J, leaving 21 bases between them. The CDR3 extends over 15 amino acids. Germline-derived CDR1 and CDR2 are MDHEN and SYDVKM. The CDR3 is CASSLGGAWTLGAFF. The CDR3 region has the DNA TGTGCCAGCAGTTTGGGGGGTGCGTGGACCTTAGGAGCTTTCTTT.

The chain employs TRBV7-2 and TRBJ1-1; D may be TRBD1 (6 bases). Trimming took off 5 bases at V and 5 bases at J, with 12 bases between the two ends. CDR3 length: 13 residues. The germline V gene encodes CDR1 SGHTA and CDR2 FQGNSA. The CDR3 bases are TGTGCCAGCAGCACCAACAGGGTAACTGAAGCTTTCTTT. Translated, it gives CASSTNRVTEAFF.

V is TRBV7-2 and J is TRBJ2-1, with D uncertain. Trimming removed 2 bases from V and 6 bases from J, with 5 bases in between. The CDR3 consists of 12 residues. CDR1 is SGHTA and CDR2 is FQGNSA in the germline V gene. CDR3 loop: CASSLNGNEQFF. The CDR3 nucleotides are TGTGCCAGCAGCTTAAACGGCAATGAGCAGTTCTTC.

About this clone itself: One end of the junction fails to match germline, which may point to a read error. This sequence joins TRBV7-7 and TRBJ2-5; D may match TRBD1 or TRBD2 (5 bases each). The CDR3 length is 13 residues. Germline V CDR1 and CDR2: SSHAT, FNYEAQ (reference sequence). This chain's CDR3 is CASSLRGQGTQYF. In DNA form, the CDR3 reads TGTGCTAGCAGCTTACGCGGGCAGGGGACCCAGTACTTC.

There are a few counts of this clone. The gene calls are TRBV19 and TRBJ1-1; D call uncertain. CDR1 is LNHDA, CDR2 SQIVND, per germline (reference sequence). V lost 8 bases and J lost 7, with 17 bases in between. The CDR3 is 13 amino acids. The CDR3: CASFSSATGEAFF. The CDR3 DNA reads as TGTGCCAGTTTCTCCTCGGCCACGGGTGAAGCTTTCTTT.